The following is a T cell receptor (beta chain) sequence with its context. What it binds is not known. Attachment of unique molecular identifiers to individual cDNA molecules was performed. MiXCR, applied by TCRdb to the 5' RACE reads, yields one record per CDR3 protein. The table records roughly 100,000 distinct CDR3 sequences, 13% of them present only once. This record comes from a study of early T cells in non-severe SARS-CoV-2 infection. Study-level points and caveats: Reliance on VDJdb matching favored anti-spike CD8 responses; private and CD4 specificities were missed.

The CDR3 covers 15 residues. V lost 6 bases, J lost 3 bases, and 9 bases stayed unmatched. Germline CDR1 SNHLY, CDR2 FYNNEI. Sequencing used whole blood. The TCR sequence derives from an adult who was a healthcare worker with PCR-confirmed SARS-CoV-2 infection or an uninfected control (not recorded which). The rearrangement uses TRBV2 and TRBJ2-7; 9 bases map to TRBD1. The CDR3 region has the DNA TGTGCCAGCAGACCCCTAGGGGACAGGGACTACGAGCAGTACTTC. Its translation: CASRPLGDRDYEQYF.